This TCR beta chain was recovered during a study of blood T cell repertoires in COVID-19. Study-wide context: The origin of the acute and convalescent COVID-19 samples was the United States, Italy and Spain. T cells, B-cell-depleted T cells, or PBMCs provided the cDNA or gDNA that served as material.

Using immunoSEQ multiplex PCR, the repertoire was profiled, and TCRdb retains in-frame clones only, with some absent. The sample has tens of thousands of clones, approximately 88% seen once. The CDR3 sequence is 17 residues long. The trim removed 4 bases at V and 2 bases at J, leaving 12 bases unmatched. Germline V lookup: CDR1 MNHEY, CDR2 SVGEGT. This clone was seen a single time. V gene TRBV6-2 or TRBV6-3 combines with J gene TRBJ2-7, with 9 bases aligning to TRBD1. Sample: peripheral blood. The receptor's source is a man aged 45-65 years with active COVID-19. The CDR3 coding sequence is TGTGCCAGCAGTTTACCTCACGGACAGGGGTCCCCCTACGAGCAGTACTTC. The encoded protein is CASSLPHGQGSPYEQYF.